The 6 T cell receptor beta chains reported below all come from one sample, sequenced in a study of cytomegalovirus exposure and HLA in healthy donors. PCR used 60 Vbeta primers and 13 Jbeta primers. The protocol was immunoSEQ multiplex PCR, while the TCRdb copy is restricted to in-frame clones and leaves out a portion. This table holds approximately 110,000 clones, over 12% found once. Source material: PBMCs. The source is a female donor in good health and CMV-seronegative.

The CDR3 protein is CASSLAASGGHRSYEQYF. As DNA, the CDR3 is TGTGCCAGCAGCTTGGCCGCTAGCGGGGGGCATCGCTCCTACGAGCAGTACTTC. The V and J genes are TRBV5-8 and TRBJ2-7; 11 bases agree with TRBD2. Looked up from germline, CDR1 is SGHTS and CDR2 is YDEGEE. Unmatched junction bases numbered 8, after V lost 0 bases and J lost 0 bases. The CDR3 totals 18 residues.

This clone showed up just a few times. V and J are TRBV7-2 and TRBJ2-7, with 10 bases identical to TRBD2. CDR1 is SGHTA and CDR2 is FQGNSA in the germline V gene. The J segment lost 4 bases and the V segment lost 1 base, leaving 7 bases of the junction unmatched. The CDR3 extends over 16 amino acids. The CDR3 region is CASSLEGSGGPYEQYF. As DNA, the CDR3 is TGTGCCAGCAGCTTAGAAGGTAGCGGGGGGCCATACGAGCAGTACTTC.

This sequence joins TRBV5-6 and TRBJ2-5; TRBD1 matches 8 bases. The J call may not be correct, given that the DNA end is closer to TRBJ2-7. CDR3 length: 16 amino acids. Germline CDR1 reads SGHDT; CDR2 reads YYEEEE. CDR3 sequence: CASSTLPGQEFYEQYF. Here the CDR3 DNA reads TGTGCCAGCAGCACGCTACCGGGACAGGAATTCTACGAGCAGTACTTC.

This clone was detected a few times. The chain has TRBV5-3 and TRBJ2-7; the D gene is possibly TRBD2 (5 bases). TRBV5-3 is recorded as an ORF, its role being uncertain. The CDR3 contains 13 residues. The V end lost 3 bases, the J end lost 3 bases, and 10 bases lay between the germline ends. DNA of the CDR3: TGTGCCAGAAGCTCCTGTAGCGACTACGAGCAGTACTTC. It specifies CARSSCSDYEQYF.

This clone occurred a few times. This chain uses TRBV9 with TRBJ1-5, with D possibly matching TRBD1 (5 bases). Germline lookup yields CDR1 SGDLS and CDR2 YYNGEE. This CDR3 spans 13 amino acids. The V gene lost 1 base and the J gene lost 5 bases, with 7 bases spanning the gap. The CDR3: CASSVSGYQPQHF. The CDR3 DNA reads TGTGCCAGCAGCGTATCAGGGTATCAGCCCCAGCATTTT. Full variable domain (rest looked up from reference TRBV9 and TRBJ1-5): DSGVTQTPKHLITATGQRVTLRCSPRSGDLSVYWYQQSLDQGLQFLIQYYNGEERAKGNILERFSAQQFPDLHSELNLSSLELGDSALYFCASSVSGYQPQHFGDGTRLSIL.

This chain joins TRBV14 and TRBJ1-1, with TRBD1 matching over 7 bases. The V and J ends lost 2 bases and 10 bases, in that order; junction bases with no gene match: 7. Germline CDR1 reads SGHDN; CDR2 reads FVKESK. This CDR3 comprises 13 residues. This CDR3 is CASSQTGDTAAFF. The CDR3 bases are TGTGCCAGCAGCCAAACAGGGGACACCGCAGCTTTCTTT.